This passage covers 8 T cell receptor beta chains from one sample sequenced in a study of control samples from healthy donors and cancer patients. TCRdb keeps only in-frame clones here, not all; method: immunoSEQ multiplex PCR. Among about 220,000 clones listed, roughly 94% were seen once. The sequenced sample was blood. The receptors were sampled from a man aged 50 to 60 in good health.

This clone was observed once. The V gene is TRBV6-7, the J gene TRBJ2-7; D possibly matches TRBD1 or TRBD2 (5 bases each). TRBV6-7 is an ORF; its function is uncertain. V was cut by 6 bases and J by 3 bases, with 9 bases left in between. CDR3 length: 12 amino acids. CDR3 sequence (DNA): TGTGCCAGCAGCCGGGACGGCTACGAGCAGTACGTC. Translated: CASSRDGYEQYV.

The chain uses TRBV5-1 and TRBJ1-5; 12 nucleotides line up with TRBD1. CDR1 is SGHRS, CDR2 YFSETQ, per germline. J gave up 7 bases and V 0 bases, and 5 bases lay outside the gene matches. The CDR3 contains 16 residues. The CDR3 protein is CASSLEGTGGGQPQHF. The DNA for the CDR3 is TGCGCCAGCAGCTTGGAAGGGACAGGGGGCGGACAGCCCCAGCATTTT.

This clone has only one observation. This sequence joins TRBV14 and TRBJ2-2, with D tentatively TRBD1 or TRBD2 (5 bases each). Looked up from germline, CDR1 is SGHDN and CDR2 is FVKESK. With 8 bases removed from V and 5 bases from J, the gap between germline ends came to 18 bases. This CDR3 region has 15 residues. This CDR3 reads CASSSRERDTGELFF. CDR3 bases: TGTGCCAGCTCTAGCAGGGAACGAGATACCGGGGAGCTGTTTTTT.

The rearrangement links TRBV28 to TRBJ1-4; tentatively, D is TRBD1 (6 bases). The V end was cut by 8 bases, the J end by 8 bases, with 18 bases between. The germline gives CDR1 MDHEN, CDR2 SYDVKM. The CDR3 is 14 amino acids. The CDR3 region is CASLGRGGGEKLFF. CDR3 DNA sequence: TGTGCCAGCTTGGGCAGGGGAGGAGGGGAAAAACTGTTTTTT.

A single count supports this clone. The chain uses TRBV28 and TRBJ2-7; unclear D gene. CDR1 is MDHEN, CDR2 SYDVKM, per germline. The germline V and J ends were trimmed by 3 bases and 6 bases, with 12 bases remaining between them. This CDR3 has 13 amino acids. The DNA of the CDR3 is TGTGCCAGCAGTTTCCCCGCTTCCCTCGAGCAGTACGTC. Translation gives CASSFPASLEQYV.

The chain links TRBV11-2 to TRBJ1-4; weak D call: TRBD1 (6 bases). The length of the CDR3 is 16 residues. Germline lookup yields CDR1 SGHAT and CDR2 FQNNGV. V was trimmed by 3 bases and J by 0 bases, leaving 11 bases between them. The CDR3 nucleotides are TGTGCCAGCAGCTTCACCCGGACAGCAACTAATGAAAAACTGTTTTTT. Translated, it gives CASSFTRTATNEKLFF.

The chain employs TRBV28 and TRBJ1-4; D is possibly TRBD1 (5 bases). Per the germline V gene, CDR1 is MDHEN and CDR2 is SYDVKM. The V and J ends lost 6 bases and 0 bases respectively, with 14 bases between them. CDR3 length: 16 amino acids. The CDR3 DNA sequence: TGTGCCAGCAGCCTCCGGGGCCGATCAACTAATGAAAAACTGTTTTTT. This codes for CASSLRGRSTNEKLFF.

The chain employs TRBV19 and TRBJ1-1; possibly TRBD1 for D (6 bases). The V gene lost 3 bases and the J gene lost 8 bases, with 22 bases spanning the gap. The CDR3 is made up of 16 amino acids. Germline V CDR1 and CDR2: LNHDA, SQIVND (reference sequence). DNA for the CDR3: TGTGCCAGTAGTATGACCCGAAAAGGACAGTCCTCGGAAGCTTTCTTT. It encodes CASSMTRKGQSSEAFF.